A single sample gave rise to the 31 T cell receptor beta chains below, sequenced in a study of breast tumors, draining lymph nodes, adjacent tissues. TCRdb used MiXCR to reprocess the multiplex PCR reads, holding one entry per CDR3 protein. Counted here are 120,000 or so distinct CDR3 sequences, just under 20% occurring once; the ten biggest clones make up under 4.5%. The lymph nodes were axillary draining lymph nodes from breast cancer patients. Sequences were obtained from axillary lymph node tissue. Receptors were obtained from a female donor with breast cancer. Some clones in this sample may be carry-over from other donors' samples.

This chain joins TRBV20-1 and TRBJ2-7; D gene unclear. Germline V CDR1 and CDR2: DFQATT, SNEGSKA (reference sequence). CDR3 length: 10 residues. CDR3 bases: TGCCCCATCGACTCCTACGAGCAGTACTTC. Encoded protein: CPIDSYEQYF.

This clonotype was seen at least ten times. Germline and junction disagree at one end, which may indicate a read error. The rearrangement links TRBV5-1 to TRBJ2-5, with 7 bases that match TRBD1. CDR3 length equals 15 residues. CDR1 is SGHRS, CDR2 YFSETQ, per germline. The CDR3: CASRNTGTAQETQYF. CDR3 in DNA: TGCGCCAGCAGGAACACCGGGACAGCCCAAGAGACCCAATACTTC.

This clonotype was seen many times. The chain recombines TRBV6-2 or TRBV6-3 with TRBJ2-7, with D perhaps matching TRBD1 (6 bases). V was cut by 6 bases and J by 0 bases, with 15 bases left in between. Germline CDR1 reads MNHEY; CDR2 reads SVGEGT. This CDR3 has 15 residues. CDR3 coding DNA: TGTGCCAGCAGAAACTGGGGGCCTGCCTCCTACGAGCAGTACTTC. Translation gives CASRNWGPASYEQYF.

This clonotype was recorded at least ten times. The chain employs TRBV6-1 and TRBJ2-3, with D perhaps TRBD1 or TRBD2 (5 bases each). CDR1 and CDR2 (germline): MNHNS, SASEGT. V lost 9 bases, J lost 2 bases, and 12 bases lay in between. The CDR3 spans 13 residues. CDR3: CASGGLDTDTQYF. Here the CDR3 DNA reads TGTGCCAGTGGGGGATTGGACACAGATACGCAGTATTTT.

The V gene is TRBV5-4, the J gene TRBJ2-3, with 8 bases matching TRBD2. Per germline, CDR1 SGHNT and CDR2 YYREEE (reference sequence). V lost 4 bases to trimming and J lost 0 bases; unmatched junction nucleotides: 13. CDR3 size: 18 residues. This chain's CDR3 is CASSLGTGGRTSTDTQYF. The CDR3 coding sequence is TGTGCCAGCAGCCTGGGGACTGGCGGGAGGACAAGCACAGATACGCAGTATTTT. The full variable domain, rest sourced from reference TRBV5-4 and TRBJ2-3, is ETGVTQSPTHLIKTRGQQVTLRCSSQSGHNTVSWYQQALGQGPQFIFQYYREEENGRGNFPPRFSGLQFPNYSSELNVNALELDDSALYLCASSLGTGGRTSTDTQYFGPGTRLTVL.

The J gene is TRBJ2-3, the V gene TRBV28, with 8 bases fitting TRBD2. With V trimmed by 1 base and J by 4 bases, 7 bases remained unmatched. CDR1 MDHEN and CDR2 SYDVKM come from the germline V gene. The CDR3 spans 16 residues. The DNA for the CDR3 is TGTGCCAGCAGTTTATTCCGGGGGGGACTCGCAGATACGCAGTATTTT. Translation: CASSLFRGGLADTQYF.

As concerns this clonotype: A much larger clone sits a single nucleotide away, making a read error possible. The V call is TRBV5-1, the J call TRBJ2-1; 11 bases map to TRBD2. The CDR3 extends over 15 amino acids. The germline V gene has CDR1 SGHRS and CDR2 YFSETQ. The DNA for the CDR3 is TGCGCCAGTAGCTTACTAGCGGGAGAAATGGATGAGCAGCTCTTC. It yields the protein CASSLLAGEMDEQLF.

As to this clonotype: It may be a read error: a sequence one base away is much more abundant. The chain uses TRBV5-1 and TRBJ2-1, with TRBD2 identical over 12 bases. CDR1 is SGHRS and CDR2 is YFSETQ in the germline V gene. Trimming took 3 bases from V and 9 from J; bases not matched to a gene: 7. CDR3 size: 15 residues. The DNA of the CDR3 is TGCGCCAGCAGCTCTTCTAGCGGGAGGGCCGGTGAGCAGTTCTTC. Amino acids: CASSSSSGRAGEQFF. Full variable domain (missing parts from reference TRBV5-1 and TRBJ2-1): KAGVTQTPRYLIKTRGQQVTLSCSPISGHRSVSWYQQTPGQGLQFLFEYFSETQRNKGNFPGRFSGRQFSNSRSEMNVSTLELGDSALYLCASSSSSGRAGEQFFGPGTRLTVL.

This clonotype appeared many times. The chain joins TRBV3-1 to TRBJ1-4, with a possible D match to TRBD1 (5 bases). The V gene lost 4 bases and the J gene lost 5 bases, with 14 bases spanning the gap. The CDR3 has 15 amino acids. Germline CDR1 reads LGHDT; CDR2 reads YNNKEL (reference sequence). In DNA form, the CDR3 reads TGTGCCAGCAGCCTACAGGCGTCTTCGAATGAAAAACTGTTTTTT. Protein product: CASSLQASSNEKLFF. Looking up the rest from reference TRBV3-1 and TRBJ1-4 gives the full variable domain: DTAVSQTPKYLVTQMGNDKSIKCEQNLGHDTMYWYKQDSKKFLKIMFSYNNKELIINETVPNRFSPKSPDKAHLNLHINSLELGDSAVYFCASSLQASSNEKLFFGSGTQLSVL.

As for this clonotype: Given a much more abundant clone one base away, this may be a read error. V and J are TRBV11-1 and TRBJ2-7, with 12 positions matching TRBD2. The V gene end was trimmed by 5 bases and the J gene end by 5 bases; junction bases not matched to a gene: 7. Looked up from germline, CDR1 is SGHAT and CDR2 is FQDESV (reference sequence). This CDR3 contains 15 residues. CDR3 in amino acids: CASSQTSGSLDEQYF. Written as DNA, the CDR3 is TGTGCCAGCAGCCAGACTAGCGGGAGTCTCGACGAGCAGTACTTC.

A single count supports this clonotype. A read error is possible here, since a much larger clone lies one base away. The chain has TRBV20-1 and TRBJ2-5; D might be TRBD1 (5 bases). CDR3 size: 13 residues. Between the trimmed V and J ends, which lost 2 bases and 4 bases, there was a span of 11 bases. CDR1 and CDR2 (germline): DFQATT, SNEGSKA (reference sequence). CDR3 DNA: TGCAGTGCTAGACTGGACACACGAGAGACCCAGTACTTC. Translated, it gives CSARLDTRETQYF.

This clonotype was observed a handful of times. The gene calls are TRBV19 and TRBJ1-5; D is unclear. The V gene's germline CDR1 is LNHDA and CDR2 SQIVND (reference sequence). V was pared by 3 bases and J by 0 bases, with 12 bases between. The CDR3 runs 16 residues. CDR3 in amino acids: CASSILWADSNQPQHF. CDR3 coding DNA: TGTGCCAGTAGTATTCTGTGGGCGGATAGCAATCAGCCCCAGCATTTT.

This clonotype occurred many times. The genes are TRBV6-5 and TRBJ1-6; tentatively, D is TRBD1 (6 bases). The CDR3 contains 15 residues. The V gene lost 0 bases and the J gene lost 7 bases, with 10 bases spanning the gap. Germline V CDR1 and CDR2: MNHEY, SVGAGI. The CDR3 loop reads CASSYSTRGNSPLHF. The DNA for the CDR3 is TGTGCCAGCAGTTACTCGACCAGGGGCAATTCACCCCTCCACTTT.

The sample holds many counts of this clonotype. This CDR3 is CASSPSGQDYGYTF. CDR3 sequence (DNA): TGTGCCAGCAGCCCCTCGGGACAGGATTATGGCTACACCTTC. The chain combines TRBV7-9 with TRBJ1-2, with TRBD1 identical over 8 bases. Germline trimming cut 5 bases from V and 5 bases from J; bases unmatched to any gene: 7. The CDR3 is made up of 14 amino acids. Germline CDR1 reads SEHNR; CDR2 reads FQNEAQ (reference sequence).

With regard to this clonotype: A much larger clonotype is one base distant, so this may be a read error. The V gene is TRBV5-4, the J gene TRBJ2-3, with TRBD2 matching over 11 bases. The length of the CDR3 is 16 residues. CDR1 and CDR2 from the germline V gene are SGHNT and YYREEE (reference sequence). V dropped 2 bases and J dropped 9; count of bases not matched to a gene: 11. The CDR3 spells CASSLVSSGGYDTQYF. The CDR3 DNA reads TGTGCCAGCAGCTTAGTCTCTAGCGGGGGGTACGACACGCAGTATTTT.

This clonotype was seen only a few times. A read error is possible here, since a much larger clone lies one base away. The chain carries TRBV7-2 and TRBJ2-5, with TRBD2 matching over 8 bases. CDR1 is SGHTA and CDR2 is FQGNSA in the germline V gene. The CDR3 has 16 residues. The CDR3 sequence: CASSRLLLAAQGTQYF. CDR3 sequence (DNA): TGTGCCAGCAGCCGACTCCTACTAGCGGCGCAAGGGACCCAGTACTTC. Based on the CDR3 plus reference TRBV7-2 and TRBJ2-5, the full variable domain is GAGVSQSPSNKVTEKGKDVELRCDPISGHTALYWYRQSLGQGLEFLIYFQGNSAPDKSGLPSDRFSAERTGGSVSTLTIQRTQQEDSAVYLCASSRLLLAAQGTQYFGPGTRLLVL.

To note about this clonotype: This clone may be a read error of a much larger clone one base away. The chain combines TRBV5-1 with TRBJ2-2; either TRBD1 or TRBD2 may supply D (5 bases each). The CDR3 runs 13 residues. Germline values: CDR1 SGHRS, CDR2 YFSETQ. This CDR3 reads CAGSSTGPGELFF. CDR3 nucleotides: TGCGCCGGCAGCTCCACGGGACCCGGGGAGCTGTTTTTT. The full variable domain, rest sourced from reference TRBV5-1 and TRBJ2-2, is KAGVTQTPRYLIKTRGQQVTLSCSPISGHRSVSWYQQTPGQGLQFLFEYFSETQRNKGNFPGRFSGRQFSNSRSEMNVSTLELGDSALYLCAGSSTGPGELFFGEGSRLTVL.

In this sample, this clonotype turned up many times. V usage is TRBV10-1 and J usage is TRBJ1-2, with 7 nucleotides matching TRBD1. Germline lookup yields CDR1 WNHNN and CDR2 SYGVQD (reference sequence). With 5 bases clipped from V and 3 bases from J, the junction kept 9 bases outside the gene matches. CDR3 size: 15 residues. This CDR3 is CASSIQQGLDYGYTF. Written as DNA, the CDR3 is TGCGCCAGCAGTATACAACAGGGGCTCGACTATGGCTACACCTTC.

In its sample, this clonotype was seen a few times. CDR3 nucleotide sequence: TGTGCCAGCAGCTTTGACGGACTAGCGGGAAGCTACGAGCAGTACTTC. Translation gives CASSFDGLAGSYEQYF. The rearrangement links TRBV12-1 to TRBJ2-7; no check of the table's D call, TRBD2, against the DNA was made. TRBV12-1 is flagged as a pseudogene. The CDR3 runs to 16 residues.

Ten or more counts support this clonotype. The chain couples TRBV7-9 to TRBJ2-1, with 7 bases lining up with TRBD1. CDR3 length: 15 residues. CDR1 SEHNR and CDR2 FQNEAQ come from the germline V gene (reference sequence). J lost 6 bases, V lost 5 bases, and 10 bases had no gene match. CDR3 in DNA: TGTGCCAGCAGCCCACCGGGACAGAGATTCAATGAGCAGTTCTTC. The encoded protein is CASSPPGQRFNEQFF.

A word on this clonotype: A read error may explain this, as a much larger clone is one base away. The chain recombines TRBV12-3 or TRBV12-4 with TRBJ1-5; no clear D. CDR3 length equals 15 residues. The CDR3 is CVSSSTRRRDQPQHF. CDR3 DNA sequence: TGTGTCAGCAGCTCCACAAGGAGGCGGGATCAGCCCCAGCATTTT.

Comments on this clonotype: One base away lies a much larger clone, so this may be a sequencing read error. The chain uses TRBV5-5 and TRBJ2-7; D may be TRBD1 (5 bases). V shed 0 bases and J shed 8 bases, with 6 bases lying between them. Germline V gene sequence: CDR1 SGHKS, CDR2 YYEKEE (reference sequence). CDR3 size: 11 residues. The CDR3 protein is CASSLADKQYF. CDR3 in DNA: TGTGCCAGCAGCTTGGCGGACAAGCAGTACTTC.

This clonotype was counted at least ten times. This chain uses TRBV6-5 with TRBJ2-7, with 7 bases identical to TRBD2. Per the germline V gene, CDR1 is MNHEY and CDR2 is SVGAGI. The CDR3 is 16 amino acids. With V trimmed by 5 bases and J by 6 bases, 16 bases remained unmatched. The CDR3 DNA reads as TGTGCCAGCAGTGGTACTAGCGACGGTTTTTCTCGCGAGCAGTACTTC. This sequence encodes CASSGTSDGFSREQYF.

This clonotype was detected many times. The chain couples TRBV10-3 to TRBJ2-2; D gene uncertain. The CDR3 is 14 amino acids. Trimming pared 10 bases from V and 1 base from J, leaving 13 bases between. CDR1 and CDR2 from the germline V gene are ENHRY and SYGVKD. CDR3 in amino acids: CATRGVVNTGELFF. In DNA, the CDR3 is TGTGCCACCCGCGGCGTGGTGAACACCGGGGAGCTGTTTTTT.

This clonotype was observed many times. The rearrangement uses TRBV7-2 and TRBJ2-5, with D hard to call. Germline CDR1 reads SGHTA; CDR2 reads FQGNSA. Trimming shortened V by 3 bases and J by 5 bases, and 7 bases separated the two germline ends. The CDR3 length is 12 residues. The CDR3 sequence is CASSFPEETQYF. In nucleotides, the CDR3 is TGTGCCAGCAGCTTCCCTGAGGAGACCCAGTACTTC.

The table lists this clonotype with a few counts. The CDR3 coding sequence is TGCAGCGTACTACAGGGTGCCAAAAACATTCAGTACTTC. Protein sequence: CSVLQGAKNIQYF. The chain employs TRBV29-1 and TRBJ2-4; possibly TRBD1 for D (6 bases). The CDR3 has 13 residues. Deletions cut 6 bases from V and 1 base from J, with 10 bases between. The germline V gene encodes CDR1 SQVTM and CDR2 ANQGSEA.

This clonotype was observed many times. The rearrangement joins TRBV20-1 to TRBJ2-7; TRBD1 matches 7 bases. There are 14 residues in the CDR3. V was clipped by 6 bases and J by 4 bases; unmatched bases: 12. Per germline, CDR1 DFQATT and CDR2 SNEGSKA (reference sequence). The CDR3 reads CSAPALGQAYEQYF. The DNA for the CDR3 is TGCAGTGCCCCAGCCCTTGGACAGGCTTACGAGCAGTACTTC.

There are a few counts of this clonotype. The germline gene is not matched at one end of the junction; a read error may be the cause. The rearrangement links TRBV19 to TRBJ2-7, with TRBD1 identical over 7 bases. The CDR3 contains 17 residues. Germline lookup yields CDR1 LNHDA and CDR2 SQIVND (reference sequence). For the CDR3, the DNA is TGTGCCAGTAGTATTGGGGTGAAAGGGGGCGAGCCCTACGAGCGGTACTTC. The encoded protein is CASSIGVKGGEPYERYF.

This clonotype was detected many times. The chain uses TRBV3-1 and TRBJ2-5; 8 bases are a match to TRBD2. The CDR3 covers 14 residues. Germline V CDR1 and CDR2: LGHDT, YNNKEL (reference sequence). V trimming: 5 bases; J trimming: 0 bases; junction bases outside the gene matches: 2. The CDR3 DNA sequence: TGTGCCAGCAGCGAAGCGGGGGACCAAGAGACCCAGTACTTC. As protein: CASSEAGDQETQYF.

This clonotype was seen at least ten times. V gene TRBV12-3 or TRBV12-4 combines with J gene TRBJ2-1; tentative D call: TRBD1 (5 bases). V shed 6 bases and J shed 6 bases, with 12 bases lying between them. The CDR3 spans 13 residues. CDR3 region: CASRVQGINEQFF. As DNA, the CDR3 is TGTGCCAGCAGGGTTCAGGGTATCAATGAGCAGTTCTTC.

This clonotype was found many times. V usage is TRBV20-1 and J usage is TRBJ2-2; tentative D call: TRBD2 (6 bases). Germline V lookup: CDR1 DFQATT, CDR2 SNEGSKA (reference sequence). V lost 6 bases to trimming and J lost 7 bases, with 12 bases between them. The CDR3 totals 12 residues. The CDR3 sequence: CSATRDFGELFF. CDR3 sequence (DNA): TGCAGTGCCACCCGGGACTTCGGGGAGCTGTTTTTT.